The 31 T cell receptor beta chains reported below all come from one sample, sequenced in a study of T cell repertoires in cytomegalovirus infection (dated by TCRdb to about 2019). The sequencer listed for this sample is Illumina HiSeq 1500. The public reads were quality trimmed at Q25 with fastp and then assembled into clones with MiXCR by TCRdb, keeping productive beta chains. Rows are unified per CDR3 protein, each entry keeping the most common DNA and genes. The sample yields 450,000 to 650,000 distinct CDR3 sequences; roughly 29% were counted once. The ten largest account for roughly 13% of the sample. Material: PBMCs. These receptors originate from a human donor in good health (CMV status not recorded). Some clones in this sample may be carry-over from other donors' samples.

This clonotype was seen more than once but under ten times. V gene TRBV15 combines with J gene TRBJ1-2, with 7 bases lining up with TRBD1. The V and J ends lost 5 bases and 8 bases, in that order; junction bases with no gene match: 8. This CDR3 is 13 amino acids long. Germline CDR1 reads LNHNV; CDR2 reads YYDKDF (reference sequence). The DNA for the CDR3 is TGTGCCACCAGCCAGACAGGGTTAGTAGGCTACACCTTC. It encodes CATSQTGLVGYTF.

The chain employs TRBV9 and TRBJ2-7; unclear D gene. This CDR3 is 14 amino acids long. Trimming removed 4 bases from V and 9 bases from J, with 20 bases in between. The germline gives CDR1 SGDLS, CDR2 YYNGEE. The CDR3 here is CASSPVGERVPQYF. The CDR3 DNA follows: TGTGCCAGCAGCCCCGTTGGAGAACGGGTCCCGCAGTACTTC.

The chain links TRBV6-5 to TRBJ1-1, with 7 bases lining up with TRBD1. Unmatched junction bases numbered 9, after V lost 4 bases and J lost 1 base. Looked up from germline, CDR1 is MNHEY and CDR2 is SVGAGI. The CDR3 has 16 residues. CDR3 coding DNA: TGTGCCAGCAGTTTCTCACCGGGACAGACGAACACTGAAGCTTTCTTT. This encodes CASSFSPGQTNTEAFF.

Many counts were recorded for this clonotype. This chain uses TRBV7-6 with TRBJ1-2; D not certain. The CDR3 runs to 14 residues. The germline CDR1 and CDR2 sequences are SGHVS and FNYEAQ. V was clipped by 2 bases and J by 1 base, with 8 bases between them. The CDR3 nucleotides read TGTGCCAGCAGCTTAACCGATCATAACTATGGCTACACCTTC. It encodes CASSLTDHNYGYTF.

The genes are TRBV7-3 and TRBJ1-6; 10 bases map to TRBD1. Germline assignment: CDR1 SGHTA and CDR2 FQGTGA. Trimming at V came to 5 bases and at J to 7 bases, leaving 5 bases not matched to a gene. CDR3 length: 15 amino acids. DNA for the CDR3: TGTGCCAGCAGCCAATCGGGACAGGGGAATTCACCCCTCCACTTT. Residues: CASSQSGQGNSPLHF. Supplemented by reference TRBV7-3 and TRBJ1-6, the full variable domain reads GAGVSQTPSNKVTEKGKYVELRCDPISGHTALYWYRQSLGQGPEFLIYFQGTGAADDSGLPNDRFFAVRPEGSVSTLKIQRTERGDSAVYLCASSQSGQGNSPLHFGNGTRLTVT.

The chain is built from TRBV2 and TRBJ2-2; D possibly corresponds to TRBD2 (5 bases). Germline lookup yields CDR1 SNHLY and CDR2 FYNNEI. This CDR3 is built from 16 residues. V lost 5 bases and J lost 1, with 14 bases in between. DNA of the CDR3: TGTGCCAGCAGTCAAGTTGGCGGAGGGAACACCGGGGAGCTGTTTTTT. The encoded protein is CASSQVGGGNTGELFF.

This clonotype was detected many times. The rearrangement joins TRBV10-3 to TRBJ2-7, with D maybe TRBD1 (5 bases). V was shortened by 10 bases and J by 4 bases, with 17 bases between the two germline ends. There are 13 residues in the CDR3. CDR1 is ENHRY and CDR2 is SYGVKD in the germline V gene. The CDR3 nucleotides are TGTGCCACTTCGGAAGGGGCTCCGTACGAGCAGTACTTC. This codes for CATSEGAPYEQYF.

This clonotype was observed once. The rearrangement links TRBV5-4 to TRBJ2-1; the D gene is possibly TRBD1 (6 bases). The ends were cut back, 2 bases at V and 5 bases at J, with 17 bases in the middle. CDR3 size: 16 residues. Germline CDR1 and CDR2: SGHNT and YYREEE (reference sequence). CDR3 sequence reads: CASSLPLGAGDNEQFF. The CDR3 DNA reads TGTGCCAGCAGCTTACCCCTCGGGGCAGGGGACAATGAGCAGTTCTTC.

The CDR3 DNA is TGCGCCAGCAGCCTGGGGAGGACCTCCTACAATGAGCAGTTCTTC. Translation gives CASSLGRTSYNEQFF. This chain uses TRBV4-1 with TRBJ2-1, with D possibly being TRBD2 (6 bases). Per the germline V gene, CDR1 is MGHRA and CDR2 is YSYEKL. V lost 4 bases and J lost 0, with 10 bases in between. The CDR3 is 15 residues long.

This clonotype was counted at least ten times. The CDR3 coding sequence is TGTGCCAGTAGTTTTAGCGGGAGAGCAGATACGCAGTATTTT. Its translation: CASSFSGRADTQYF. The rearrangement links TRBV19 to TRBJ2-3, with 9 bases lining up with TRBD2. This CDR3 contains 14 residues. Germline CDR1 is LNHDA and CDR2 is SQIVND (reference sequence). V was clipped by 5 bases and J by 4 bases; unmatched bases: 4.

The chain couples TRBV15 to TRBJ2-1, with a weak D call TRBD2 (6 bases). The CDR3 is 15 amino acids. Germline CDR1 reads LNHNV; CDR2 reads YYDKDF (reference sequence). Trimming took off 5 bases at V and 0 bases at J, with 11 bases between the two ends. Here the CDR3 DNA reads TGTGCCACCAGCGGAGGGGAAAGCTCCTACAATGAGCAGTTCTTC. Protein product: CATSGGESSYNEQFF.

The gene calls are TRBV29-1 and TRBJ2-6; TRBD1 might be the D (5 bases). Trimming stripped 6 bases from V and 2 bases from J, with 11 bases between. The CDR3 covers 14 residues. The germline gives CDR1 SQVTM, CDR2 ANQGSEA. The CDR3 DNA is TGCAGCGTCGGACCCAGGGCTGGGGCCAACGTCCTGACTTTC. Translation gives CSVGPRAGANVLTF.

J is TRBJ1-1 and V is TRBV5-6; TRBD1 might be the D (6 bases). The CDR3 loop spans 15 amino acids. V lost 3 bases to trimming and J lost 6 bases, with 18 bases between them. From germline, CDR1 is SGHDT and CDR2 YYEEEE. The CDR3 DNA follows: TGTGCCAGCAGCTGGAGGCAACAGGGAAGGGCTGAAGCTTTCTTT. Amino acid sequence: CASSWRQQGRAEAFF.

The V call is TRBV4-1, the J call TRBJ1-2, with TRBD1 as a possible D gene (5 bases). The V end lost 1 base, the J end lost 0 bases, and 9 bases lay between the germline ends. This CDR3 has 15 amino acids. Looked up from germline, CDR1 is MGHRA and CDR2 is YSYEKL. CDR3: CASSQADTANYGYTF. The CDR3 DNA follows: TGCGCCAGCAGCCAAGCGGACACAGCTAACTATGGCTACACCTTC.

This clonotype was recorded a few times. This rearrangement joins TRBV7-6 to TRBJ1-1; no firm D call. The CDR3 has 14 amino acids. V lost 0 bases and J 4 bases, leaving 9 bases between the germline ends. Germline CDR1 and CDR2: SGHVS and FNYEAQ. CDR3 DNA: TGTGCCAGCAGCTTAGCGGATAAGGCCACTGAAGCTTTCTTT. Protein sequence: CASSLADKATEAFF.

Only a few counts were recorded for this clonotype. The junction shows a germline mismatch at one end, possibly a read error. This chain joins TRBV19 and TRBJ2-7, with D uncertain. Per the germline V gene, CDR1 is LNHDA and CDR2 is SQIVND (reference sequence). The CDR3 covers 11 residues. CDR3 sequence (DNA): TGTGCCAGCAGTATTGGGTACGAGCAGTACTTC. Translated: CASSIGYEQYF.

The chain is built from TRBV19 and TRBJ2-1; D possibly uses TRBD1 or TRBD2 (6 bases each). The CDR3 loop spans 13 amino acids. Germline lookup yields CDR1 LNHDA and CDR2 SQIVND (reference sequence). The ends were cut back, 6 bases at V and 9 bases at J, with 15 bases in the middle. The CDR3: CASRTGRRGEQFF. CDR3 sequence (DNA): TGTGCCAGTAGAACAGGGCGGAGGGGTGAGCAGTTCTTC.

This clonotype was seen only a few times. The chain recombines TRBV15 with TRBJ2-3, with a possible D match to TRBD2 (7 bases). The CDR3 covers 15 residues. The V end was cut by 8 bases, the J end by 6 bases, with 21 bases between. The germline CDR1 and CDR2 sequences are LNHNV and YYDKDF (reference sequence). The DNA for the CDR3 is TGTGCCACCGGGAGAGGGGGGGGAGGCGCGGATACGCAGTATTTT. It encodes CATGRGGGGADTQYF.

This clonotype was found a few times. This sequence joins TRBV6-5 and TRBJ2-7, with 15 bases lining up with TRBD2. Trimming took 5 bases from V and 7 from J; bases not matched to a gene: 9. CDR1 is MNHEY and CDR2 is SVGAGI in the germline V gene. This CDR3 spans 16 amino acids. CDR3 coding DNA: TGTGCCAGCAGTCTGGGACTAGCGGGAGGTCCCCGGGAGCAGTACTTC. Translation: CASSLGLAGGPREQYF.

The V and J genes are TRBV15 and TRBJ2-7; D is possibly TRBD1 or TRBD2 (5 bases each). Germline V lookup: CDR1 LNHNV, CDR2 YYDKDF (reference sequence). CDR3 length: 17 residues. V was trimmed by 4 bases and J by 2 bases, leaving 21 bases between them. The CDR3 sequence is CATSKAEGRRSPYEQYF. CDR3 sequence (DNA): TGTGCCACCAGCAAAGCCGAGGGACGGCGGTCACCCTACGAGCAGTACTTC. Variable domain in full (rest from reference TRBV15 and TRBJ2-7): DAMVIQNPRYQVTQFGKPVTLSCSQTLNHNVMYWYQQKSSQAPKLLFHYYDKDFNNEADTPDNFQSRRPNTSFCFLDIRSPGLGDTAMYLCATSKAEGRRSPYEQYFGPGTRLTVT.

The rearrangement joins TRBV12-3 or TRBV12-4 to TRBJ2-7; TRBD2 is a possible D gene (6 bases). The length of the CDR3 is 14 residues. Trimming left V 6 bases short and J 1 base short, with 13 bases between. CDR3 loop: CASSAGHQSYEQYF. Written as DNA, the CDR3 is TGTGCCAGCAGCGCGGGGCACCAGTCCTACGAGCAGTACTTC.

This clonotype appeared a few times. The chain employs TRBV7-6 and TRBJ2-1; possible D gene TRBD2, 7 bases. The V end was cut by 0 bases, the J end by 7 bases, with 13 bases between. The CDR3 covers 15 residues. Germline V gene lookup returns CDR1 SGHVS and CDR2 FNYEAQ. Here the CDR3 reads CASSLAGGAENEQFF. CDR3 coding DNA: TGTGCCAGCAGCTTAGCGGGGGGGGCAGAGAATGAGCAGTTCTTC.

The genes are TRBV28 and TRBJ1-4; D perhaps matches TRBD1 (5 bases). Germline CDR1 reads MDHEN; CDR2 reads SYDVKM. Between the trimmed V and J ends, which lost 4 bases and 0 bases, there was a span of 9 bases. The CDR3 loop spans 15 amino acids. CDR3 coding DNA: TGTGCCAGCAGTTCGGCGACAGCAACTAATGAAAAACTGTTTTTT. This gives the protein CASSSATATNEKLFF.

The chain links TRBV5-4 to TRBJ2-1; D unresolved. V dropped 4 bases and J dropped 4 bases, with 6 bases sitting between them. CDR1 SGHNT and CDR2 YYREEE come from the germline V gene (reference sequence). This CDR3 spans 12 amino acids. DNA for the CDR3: TGTGCCAGCAGCATGGAGTACAATGAGCAGTTCTTC. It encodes CASSMEYNEQFF.

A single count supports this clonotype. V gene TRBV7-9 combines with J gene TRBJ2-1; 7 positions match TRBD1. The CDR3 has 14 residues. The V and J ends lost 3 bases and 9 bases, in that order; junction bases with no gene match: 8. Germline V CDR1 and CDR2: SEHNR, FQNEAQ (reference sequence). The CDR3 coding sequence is TGTGCCAGCAGCTTCCCCACAGGGGCCGGTGAGCAGTTCTTC. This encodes CASSFPTGAGEQFF.

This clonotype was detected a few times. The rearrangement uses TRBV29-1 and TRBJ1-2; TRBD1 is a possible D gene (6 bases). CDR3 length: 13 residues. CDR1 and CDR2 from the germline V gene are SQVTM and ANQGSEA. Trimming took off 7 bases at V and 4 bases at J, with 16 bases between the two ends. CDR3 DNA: TGCAGCGCCCAAGGGGGGGTGGGCTATGGCTACACCTTC. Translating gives CSAQGGVGYGYTF. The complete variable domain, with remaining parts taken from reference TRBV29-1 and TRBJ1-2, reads SAVISQKPSRDICQRGTSLTIQCQVDSQVTMMFWYRQQPGQSLTLIATANQGSEATYESGFVIDKFPISRPNLTFSTLTVSNMSPEDSSIYLCSAQGGVGYGYTFGSGTRLTVV.

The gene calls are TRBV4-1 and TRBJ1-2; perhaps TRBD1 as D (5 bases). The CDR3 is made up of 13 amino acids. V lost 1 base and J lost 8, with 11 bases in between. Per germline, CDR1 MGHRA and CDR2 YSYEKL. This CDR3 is CASSQASGDGYTF. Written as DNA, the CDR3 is TGCGCCAGCAGCCAAGCGTCCGGGGACGGCTACACCTTC.

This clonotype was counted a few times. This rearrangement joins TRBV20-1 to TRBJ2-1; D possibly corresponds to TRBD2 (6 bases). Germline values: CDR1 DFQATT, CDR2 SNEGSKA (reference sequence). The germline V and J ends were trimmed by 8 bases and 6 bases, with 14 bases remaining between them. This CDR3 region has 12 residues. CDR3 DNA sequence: TGCAGTTGCGGCGGGATTCTCAATGAGCAGTTCTTC. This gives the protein CSCGGILNEQFF.

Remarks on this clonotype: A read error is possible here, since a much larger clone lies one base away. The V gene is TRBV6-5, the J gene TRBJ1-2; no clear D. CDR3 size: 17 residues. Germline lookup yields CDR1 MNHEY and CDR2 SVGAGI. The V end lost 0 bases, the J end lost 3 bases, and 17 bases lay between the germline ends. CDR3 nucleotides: TGTGCCAGCAGTTACTCGGTGAGGACCCTGGCCCACTATGGCTACACCTTC. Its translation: CASSYSVRTLAHYGYTF.

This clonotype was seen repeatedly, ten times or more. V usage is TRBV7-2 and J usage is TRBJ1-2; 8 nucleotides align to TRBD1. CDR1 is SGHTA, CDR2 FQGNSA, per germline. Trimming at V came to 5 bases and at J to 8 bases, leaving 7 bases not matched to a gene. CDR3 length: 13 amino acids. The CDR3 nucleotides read TGTGCCAGCAGCAAATACAGGGGGGAAGGCTACACCTTC. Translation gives CASSKYRGEGYTF. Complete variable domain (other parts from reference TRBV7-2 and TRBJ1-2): GAGVSQSPSNKVTEKGKDVELRCDPISGHTALYWYRQSLGQGLEFLIYFQGNSAPDKSGLPSDRFSAERTGGSVSTLTIQRTQQEDSAVYLCASSKYRGEGYTFGSGTRLTVV.

Written as DNA, the CDR3 is TGTGCCAGCAGTTTATCTCCCAGCTCCTACGAGCAGTACTTC. It is translated as CASSLSPSSYEQYF. The chain recombines TRBV27 with TRBJ2-7; D gene uncertain. The CDR3 consists of 14 residues. V shed 0 bases and J shed 0 bases, with 6 bases lying between them. CDR1 MNHEY and CDR2 SMNVEV come from the germline V gene (reference sequence).